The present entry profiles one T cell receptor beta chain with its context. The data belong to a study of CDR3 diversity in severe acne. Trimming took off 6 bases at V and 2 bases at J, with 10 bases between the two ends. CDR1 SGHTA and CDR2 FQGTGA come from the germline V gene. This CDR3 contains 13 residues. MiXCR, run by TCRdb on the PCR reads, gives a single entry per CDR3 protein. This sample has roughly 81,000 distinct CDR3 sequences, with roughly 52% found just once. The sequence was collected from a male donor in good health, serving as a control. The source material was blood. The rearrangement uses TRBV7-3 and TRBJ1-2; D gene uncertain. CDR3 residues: CASRLGGNYGYTF. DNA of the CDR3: TGTGCCAGCAGACTGGGCGGAAACTATGGCTACACCTTC.